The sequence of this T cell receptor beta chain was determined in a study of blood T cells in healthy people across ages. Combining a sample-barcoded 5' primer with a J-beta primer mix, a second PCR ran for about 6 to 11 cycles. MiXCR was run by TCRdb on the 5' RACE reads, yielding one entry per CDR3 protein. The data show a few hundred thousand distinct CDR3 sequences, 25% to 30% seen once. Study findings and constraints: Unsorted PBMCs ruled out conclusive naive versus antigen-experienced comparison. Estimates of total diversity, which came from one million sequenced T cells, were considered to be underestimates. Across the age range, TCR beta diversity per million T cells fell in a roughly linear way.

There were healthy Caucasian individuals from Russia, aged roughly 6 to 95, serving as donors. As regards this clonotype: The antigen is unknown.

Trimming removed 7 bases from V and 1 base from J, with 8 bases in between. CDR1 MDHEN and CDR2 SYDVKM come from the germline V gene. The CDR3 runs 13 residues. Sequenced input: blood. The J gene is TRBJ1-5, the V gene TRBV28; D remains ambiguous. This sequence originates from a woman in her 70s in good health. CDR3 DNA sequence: TGTGCCAGCAACTACAGCAGCAATCAGCCCCAGCATTTT. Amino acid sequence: CASNYSSNQPQHF.